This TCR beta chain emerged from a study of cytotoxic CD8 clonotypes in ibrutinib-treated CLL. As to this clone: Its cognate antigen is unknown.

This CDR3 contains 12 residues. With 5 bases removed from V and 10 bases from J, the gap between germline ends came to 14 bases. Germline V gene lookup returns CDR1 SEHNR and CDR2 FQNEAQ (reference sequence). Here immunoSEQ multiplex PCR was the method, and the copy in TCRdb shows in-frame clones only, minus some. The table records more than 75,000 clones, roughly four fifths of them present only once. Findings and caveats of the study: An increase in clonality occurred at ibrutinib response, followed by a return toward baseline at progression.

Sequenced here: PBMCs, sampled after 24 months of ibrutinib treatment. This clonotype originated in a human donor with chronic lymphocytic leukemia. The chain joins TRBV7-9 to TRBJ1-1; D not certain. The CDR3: CASSPRPEVAFF. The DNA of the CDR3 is TGTGCCAGCAGCCCCCGTCCCGAGGTAGCTTTCTTT.